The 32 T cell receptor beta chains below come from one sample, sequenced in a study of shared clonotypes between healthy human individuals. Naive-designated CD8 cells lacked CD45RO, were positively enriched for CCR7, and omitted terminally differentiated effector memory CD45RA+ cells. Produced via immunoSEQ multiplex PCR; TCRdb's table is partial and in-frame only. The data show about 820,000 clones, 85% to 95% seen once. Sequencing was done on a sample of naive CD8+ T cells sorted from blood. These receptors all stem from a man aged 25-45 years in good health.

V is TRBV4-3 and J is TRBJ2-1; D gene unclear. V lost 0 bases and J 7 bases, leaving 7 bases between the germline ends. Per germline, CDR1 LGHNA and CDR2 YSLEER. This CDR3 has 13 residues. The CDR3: CASSQERRNEQFF. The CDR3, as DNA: TGCGCCAGCAGCCAAGAGAGGCGAAATGAGCAGTTCTTC.

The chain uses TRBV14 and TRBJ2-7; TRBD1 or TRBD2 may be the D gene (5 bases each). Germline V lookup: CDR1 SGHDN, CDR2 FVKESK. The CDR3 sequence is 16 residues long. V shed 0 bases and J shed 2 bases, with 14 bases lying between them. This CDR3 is CASSQDGAGLTYEQYF. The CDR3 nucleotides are TGTGCCAGCAGCCAAGATGGGGCAGGACTTACCTACGAGCAGTACTTC.

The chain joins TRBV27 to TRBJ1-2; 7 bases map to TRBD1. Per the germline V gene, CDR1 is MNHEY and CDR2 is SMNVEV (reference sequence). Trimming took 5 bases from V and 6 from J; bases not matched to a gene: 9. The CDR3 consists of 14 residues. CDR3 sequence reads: CASSTQQGWDGYTF. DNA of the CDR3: TGTGCCAGCAGTACCCAACAGGGGTGGGATGGCTACACCTTC.

The DNA of the CDR3 is TGTGCCAGCAGCAACAGCGGGAGACCCTACAATGAGCAGTTCTTC. This codes for CASSNSGRPYNEQFF. V gene TRBV6-4 combines with J gene TRBJ2-1, with 8 bases aligning to TRBD2. Germline loops: CDR1 MRHNA, CDR2 SNTAGT. Trimming at V came to 6 bases and at J to 2 bases, leaving 6 bases not matched to a gene. This CDR3 comprises 15 residues.

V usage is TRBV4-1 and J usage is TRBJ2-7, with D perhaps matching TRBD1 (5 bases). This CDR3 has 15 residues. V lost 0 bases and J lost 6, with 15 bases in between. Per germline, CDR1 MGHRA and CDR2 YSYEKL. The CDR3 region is CASSQDRQGTPEQYF. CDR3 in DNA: TGCGCCAGCAGCCAAGATCGCCAGGGAACCCCCGAGCAGTACTTC.

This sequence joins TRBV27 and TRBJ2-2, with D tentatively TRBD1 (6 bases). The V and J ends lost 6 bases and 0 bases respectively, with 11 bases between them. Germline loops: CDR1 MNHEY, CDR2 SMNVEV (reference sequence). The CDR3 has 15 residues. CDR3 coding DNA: TGTGCCAGCAGAAAACGACAGGCGAACACCGGGGAGCTGTTTTTT. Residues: CASRKRQANTGELFF.

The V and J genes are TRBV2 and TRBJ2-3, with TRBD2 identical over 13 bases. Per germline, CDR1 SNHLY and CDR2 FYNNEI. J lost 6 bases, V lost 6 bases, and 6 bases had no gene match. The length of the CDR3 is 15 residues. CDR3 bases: TGTGCCAGCAGGGAGACTAGCGGGGGGCGGGATACGCAGTATTTT. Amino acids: CASRETSGGRDTQYF.

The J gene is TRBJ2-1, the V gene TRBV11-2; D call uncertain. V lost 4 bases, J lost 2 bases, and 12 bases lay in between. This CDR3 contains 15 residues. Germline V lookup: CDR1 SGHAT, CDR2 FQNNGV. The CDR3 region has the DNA TGTGCCAGCAGCTACCAGTCCTCCCCCTACAATGAGCAGTTCTTC. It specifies CASSYQSSPYNEQFF.

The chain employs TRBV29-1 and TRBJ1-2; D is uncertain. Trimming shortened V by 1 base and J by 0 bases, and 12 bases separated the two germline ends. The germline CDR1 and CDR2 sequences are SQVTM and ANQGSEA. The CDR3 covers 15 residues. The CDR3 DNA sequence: TGCAGCGTTGAAGTGGACCCCTTCGCTAACTATGGCTACACCTTC. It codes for CSVEVDPFANYGYTF. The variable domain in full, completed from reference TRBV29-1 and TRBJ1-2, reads SAVISQKPSRDICQRGTSLTIQCQVDSQVTMMFWYRQQPGQSLTLIATANQGSEATYESGFVIDKFPISRPNLTFSTLTVSNMSPEDSSIYLCSVEVDPFANYGYTFGSGTRLTVV.

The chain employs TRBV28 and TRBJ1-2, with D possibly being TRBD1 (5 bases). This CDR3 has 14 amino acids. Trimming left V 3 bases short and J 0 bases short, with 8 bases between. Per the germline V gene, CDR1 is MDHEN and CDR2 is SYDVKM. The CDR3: CASSLSGTNYGYTF. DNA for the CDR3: TGTGCCAGCAGTTTGTCAGGGACTAACTATGGCTACACCTTC.

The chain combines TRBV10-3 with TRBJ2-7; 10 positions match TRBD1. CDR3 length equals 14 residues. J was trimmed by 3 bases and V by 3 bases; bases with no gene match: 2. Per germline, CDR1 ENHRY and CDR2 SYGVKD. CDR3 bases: TGTGCCATCAGTGAATGGGACAGGGGCTACGAGCAGTACTTC. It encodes CAISEWDRGYEQYF.

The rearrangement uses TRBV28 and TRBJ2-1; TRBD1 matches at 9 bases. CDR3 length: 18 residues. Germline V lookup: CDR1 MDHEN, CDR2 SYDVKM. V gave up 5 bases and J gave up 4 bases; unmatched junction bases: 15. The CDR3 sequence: CASSIPWARQGGYNEQFF. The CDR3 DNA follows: TGTGCCAGCAGTATCCCTTGGGCCCGACAGGGGGGGTACAATGAGCAGTTCTTC.

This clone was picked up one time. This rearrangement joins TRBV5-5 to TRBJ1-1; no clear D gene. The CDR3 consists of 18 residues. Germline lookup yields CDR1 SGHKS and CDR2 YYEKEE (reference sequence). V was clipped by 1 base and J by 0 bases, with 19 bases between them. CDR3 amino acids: CASSLKNLADYMNTEAFF. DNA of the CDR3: TGTGCCAGCAGCTTGAAGAATTTGGCAGACTACATGAACACTGAAGCTTTCTTT. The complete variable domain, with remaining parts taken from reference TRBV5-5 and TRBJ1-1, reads DAGVTQSPTHLIKTRGQQVTLRCSPISGHKSVSWYQQVLGQGPQFIFQYYEKEERGRGNFPDRFSARQFPNYSSELNVNALLLGDSALYLCASSLKNLADYMNTEAFFGQGTRLTVV.

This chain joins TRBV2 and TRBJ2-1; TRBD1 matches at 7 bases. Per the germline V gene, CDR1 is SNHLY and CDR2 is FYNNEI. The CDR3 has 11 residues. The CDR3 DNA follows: TGTTTCCGGGACAGATACAATGAGCAGTTCTTC. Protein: CFRDRYNEQFF.

The CDR3 protein is CASSDQGVRIYGYTF. Here the CDR3 DNA reads TGTGCCAGCAGTGACCAGGGGGTGAGAATCTATGGCTACACCTTC. This chain connects TRBV6-1 to TRBJ1-2; 7 positions agree with TRBD1. Germline CDR1 reads MNHNS; CDR2 reads SASEGT. The CDR3 spans 15 residues. V shed 3 bases and J 4 bases; nucleotides not matched to a gene: 8.

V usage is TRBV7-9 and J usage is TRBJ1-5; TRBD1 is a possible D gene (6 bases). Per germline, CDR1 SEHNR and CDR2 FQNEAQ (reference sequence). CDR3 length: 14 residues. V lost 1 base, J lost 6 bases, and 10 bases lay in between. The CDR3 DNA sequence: TGTGCCAGCAGCTTAGGGACAGTCAGTCAGCCCCAGCATTTT. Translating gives CASSLGTVSQPQHF.

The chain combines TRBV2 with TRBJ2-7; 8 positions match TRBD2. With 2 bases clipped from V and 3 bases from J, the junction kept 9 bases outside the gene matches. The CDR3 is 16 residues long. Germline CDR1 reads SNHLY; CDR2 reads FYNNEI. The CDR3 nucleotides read TGTGCCAGCAGTGAAAAAGCGGGAGAGCCAATCTACGAGCAGTACTTC. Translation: CASSEKAGEPIYEQYF.

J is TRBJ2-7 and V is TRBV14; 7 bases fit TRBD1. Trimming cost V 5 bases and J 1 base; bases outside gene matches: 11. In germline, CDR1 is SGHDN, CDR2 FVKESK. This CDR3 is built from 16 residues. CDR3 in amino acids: CASSGYGQVKSYEQYF. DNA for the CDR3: TGTGCCAGCAGCGGATATGGACAGGTGAAGTCCTACGAGCAGTACTTC. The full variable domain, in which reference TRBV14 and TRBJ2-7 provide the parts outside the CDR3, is EAGVTQFPSHSVIEKGQTVTLRCDPISGHDNLYWYRRVMGKEIKFLLHFVKESKQDESGMPNNRFLAERTGGTYSTLKVQPAELEDSGVYFCASSGYGQVKSYEQYFGPGTRLTVT.

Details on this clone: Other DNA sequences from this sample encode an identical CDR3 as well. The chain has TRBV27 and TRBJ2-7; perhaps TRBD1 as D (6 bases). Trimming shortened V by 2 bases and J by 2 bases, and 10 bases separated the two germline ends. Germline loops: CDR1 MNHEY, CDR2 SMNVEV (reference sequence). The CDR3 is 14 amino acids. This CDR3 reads CASSLNRAAYEQYF. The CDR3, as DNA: TGTGCCAGCAGTTTAAACAGGGCAGCCTACGAGCAGTACTTC.

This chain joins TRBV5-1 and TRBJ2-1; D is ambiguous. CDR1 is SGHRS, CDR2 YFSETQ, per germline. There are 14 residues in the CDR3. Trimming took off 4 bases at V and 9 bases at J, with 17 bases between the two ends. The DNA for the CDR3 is TGCGCCAGCAGCATCCTGTCTTACCTCAGTGAGCAGTTCTTC. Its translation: CASSILSYLSEQFF.

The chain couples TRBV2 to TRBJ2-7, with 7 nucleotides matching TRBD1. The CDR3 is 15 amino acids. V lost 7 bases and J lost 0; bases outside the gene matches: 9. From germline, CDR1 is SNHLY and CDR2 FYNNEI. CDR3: CASKTRDSSSYEQYF. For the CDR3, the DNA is TGTGCCAGCAAGACCCGGGACAGTAGCTCCTACGAGCAGTACTTC.

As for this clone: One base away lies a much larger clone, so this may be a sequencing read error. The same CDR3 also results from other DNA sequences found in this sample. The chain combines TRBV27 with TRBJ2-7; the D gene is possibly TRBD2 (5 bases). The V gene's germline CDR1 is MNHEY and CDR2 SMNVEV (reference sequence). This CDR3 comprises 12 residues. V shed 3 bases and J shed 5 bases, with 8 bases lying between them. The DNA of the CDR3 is TGTGCCAGCAGTTTGCTCGGGGACGAGCAGTACTTC. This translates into CASSLLGDEQYF.

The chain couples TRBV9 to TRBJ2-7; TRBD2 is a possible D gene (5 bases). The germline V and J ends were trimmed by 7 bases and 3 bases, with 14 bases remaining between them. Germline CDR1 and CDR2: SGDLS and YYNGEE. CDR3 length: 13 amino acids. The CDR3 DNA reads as TGTGCCAGCGGCGGCGGGCAGCTCTACGAGCAGTACTTC. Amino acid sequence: CASGGGQLYEQYF.

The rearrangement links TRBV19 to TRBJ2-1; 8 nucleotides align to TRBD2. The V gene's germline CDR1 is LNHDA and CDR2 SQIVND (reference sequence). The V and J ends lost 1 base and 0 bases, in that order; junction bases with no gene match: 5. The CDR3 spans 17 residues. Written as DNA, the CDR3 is TGTGCCAGTAGTATAGGTAGCGGGATCGCCTCCTACAATGAGCAGTTCTTC. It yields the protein CASSIGSGIASYNEQFF. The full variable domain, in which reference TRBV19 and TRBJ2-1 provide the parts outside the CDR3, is DGGITQSPKYLFRKEGQNVTLSCEQNLNHDAMYWYRQDPGQGLRLIYYSQIVNDFQKGDIAEGYSVSREKKESFPLTVTSAQKNPTAFYLCASSIGSGIASYNEQFFGPGTRLTVL.

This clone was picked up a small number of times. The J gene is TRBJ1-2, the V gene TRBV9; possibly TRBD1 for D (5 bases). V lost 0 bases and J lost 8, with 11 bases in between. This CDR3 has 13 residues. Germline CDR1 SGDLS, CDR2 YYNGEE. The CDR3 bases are TGTGCCAGCAGCGTAGGGGACTGGGGAGGCTACACCTTC. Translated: CASSVGDWGGYTF.

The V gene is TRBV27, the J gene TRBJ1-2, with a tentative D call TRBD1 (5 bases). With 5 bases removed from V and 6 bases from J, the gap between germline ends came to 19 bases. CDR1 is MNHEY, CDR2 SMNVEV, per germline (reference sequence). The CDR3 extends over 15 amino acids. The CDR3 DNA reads TGTGCCAGCAGTATCCGGGACCCCGGTTTTGATGGCTACACCTTC. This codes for CASSIRDPGFDGYTF.

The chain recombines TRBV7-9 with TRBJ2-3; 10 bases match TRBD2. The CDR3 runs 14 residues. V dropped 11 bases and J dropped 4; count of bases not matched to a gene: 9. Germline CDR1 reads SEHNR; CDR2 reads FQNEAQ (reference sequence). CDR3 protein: CAYVSGRAPDTQYF. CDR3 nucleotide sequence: TGTGCCTATGTGAGCGGGAGGGCCCCAGATACGCAGTATTTT.

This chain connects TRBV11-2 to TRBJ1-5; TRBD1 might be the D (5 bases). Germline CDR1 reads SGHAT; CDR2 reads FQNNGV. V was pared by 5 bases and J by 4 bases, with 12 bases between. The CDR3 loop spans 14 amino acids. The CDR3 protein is CASSPGAGNQPQHF. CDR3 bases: TGTGCCAGCAGCCCCGGGGCGGGAAATCAGCCCCAGCATTTT.

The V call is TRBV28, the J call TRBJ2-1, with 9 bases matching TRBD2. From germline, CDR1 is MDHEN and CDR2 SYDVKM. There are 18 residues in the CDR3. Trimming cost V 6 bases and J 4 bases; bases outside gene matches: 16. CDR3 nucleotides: TGTGCCAGCAGCTCGCTCCGATGGGATAGCGGGAGTTACAATGAGCAGTTCTTC. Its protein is CASSSLRWDSGSYNEQFF.

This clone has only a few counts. In DNA, the CDR3 is TGTGCCACTTTGGGCCTGGGCTACACCTTC. Its translation: CATLGLGYTF. The V and J genes are TRBV2 and TRBJ1-2; D remains unclear. V lost 10 bases, J lost 8 bases, and 11 bases lay in between. Germline values: CDR1 SNHLY, CDR2 FYNNEI. The CDR3 is 10 residues long.

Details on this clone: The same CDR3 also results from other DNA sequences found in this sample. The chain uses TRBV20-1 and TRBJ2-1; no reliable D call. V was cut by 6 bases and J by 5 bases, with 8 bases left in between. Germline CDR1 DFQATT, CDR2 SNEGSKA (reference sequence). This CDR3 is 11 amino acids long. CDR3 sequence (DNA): TGCAGTGCCACCCCGAACAATGAGCAGTTCTTC. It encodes CSATPNNEQFF.

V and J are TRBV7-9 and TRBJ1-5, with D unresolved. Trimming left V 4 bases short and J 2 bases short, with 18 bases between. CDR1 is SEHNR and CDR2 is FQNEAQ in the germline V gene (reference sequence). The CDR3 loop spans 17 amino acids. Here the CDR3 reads CASSSGVQVGGNQPQHF. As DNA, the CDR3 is TGTGCCAGCAGCTCCGGGGTTCAGGTCGGGGGCAATCAGCCCCAGCATTTT.